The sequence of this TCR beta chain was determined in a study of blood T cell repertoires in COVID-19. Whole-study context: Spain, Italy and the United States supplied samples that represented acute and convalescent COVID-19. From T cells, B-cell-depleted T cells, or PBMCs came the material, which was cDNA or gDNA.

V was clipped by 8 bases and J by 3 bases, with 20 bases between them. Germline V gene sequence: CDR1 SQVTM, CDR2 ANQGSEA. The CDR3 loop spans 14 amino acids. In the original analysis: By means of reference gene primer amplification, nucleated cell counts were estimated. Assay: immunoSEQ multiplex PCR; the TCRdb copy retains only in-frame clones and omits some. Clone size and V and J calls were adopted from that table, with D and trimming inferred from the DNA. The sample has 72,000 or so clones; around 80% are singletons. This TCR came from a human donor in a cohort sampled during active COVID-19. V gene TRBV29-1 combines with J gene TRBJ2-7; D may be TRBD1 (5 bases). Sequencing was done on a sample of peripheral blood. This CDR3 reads CSPPFYSRVYEQYF. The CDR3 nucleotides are TGCAGCCCCCCGTTCTACTCCAGGGTCTACGAGCAGTACTTC.